The 25 T cell receptor beta chains below were found in one sample sequenced in a study of vaccination and CD4 T cells after COVID-19. Their antigens are not known. Cultured CD4+ T-cell DNA underwent Oncomine TCR Beta short-read sequencing. One entry per CDR3 protein results from TCRdb running MiXCR on the PCR reads. Of 7,100 or so distinct CDR3 sequences in the sample, 41% are singletons; the top ten hold less than 35%. Treatment denoted: roughly nine-day PBMC culture with coronavirus spike peptide pools or control peptides (ViraFEST assay). One should note that the unexposed donor's CD4+ T cells were collected before the COVID-19 pandemic (2011-2018). The sequenced sample was CD4+ T cells from blood, cultured in vitro. These receptors came from a human donor in good health.

The rearrangement joins TRBV10-3 to TRBJ2-7, with D unresolved. This CDR3 spans 12 amino acids. Trimming cost V 6 bases and J 3 bases, with 9 bases left between them. Germline lookup yields CDR1 ENHRY and CDR2 SYGVKD. CDR3 nucleotides: TGTGCCATCAGGGCCTCTAACTACGAGCAGTACTTC. It is translated as CAIRASNYEQYF.

This rearrangement joins TRBV19 to TRBJ1-5; D unclear. Per the germline V gene, CDR1 is LNHDA and CDR2 is SQIVND (reference sequence). Trimming stripped 5 bases from V and 0 bases from J, with 14 bases between. This CDR3 has 16 residues. CDR3 loop: CASSQTGVYSNQPQHF. In DNA, the CDR3 is TGTGCCAGTAGTCAAACCGGGGTGTATAGCAATCAGCCCCAGCATTTT. Complete variable domain (other parts from reference TRBV19 and TRBJ1-5): DGGITQSPKYLFRKEGQNVTLSCEQNLNHDAMYWYRQDPGQGLRLIYYSQIVNDFQKGDIAEGYSVSREKKESFPLTVTSAQKNPTAFYLCASSQTGVYSNQPQHFGDGTRLSIL.

V and J are TRBV9 and TRBJ2-5; D is possibly TRBD2 (6 bases). With 3 bases removed from V and 5 bases from J, the gap between germline ends came to 14 bases. CDR1 is SGDLS, CDR2 YYNGEE, per germline. This CDR3 region has 14 residues. The CDR3: CASSARLVQETQYF. The CDR3 DNA reads TGTGCCAGCAGCGCTCGACTAGTACAGGAGACCCAGTACTTC.

In its sample, this clonotype was seen a few times. The chain recombines TRBV7-4 with TRBJ1-5, with 7 bases lining up with TRBD1. Losses at the gene ends were 3 bases for V and 0 bases for J; bases not matched to a gene: 11. CDR3 size: 18 residues. The germline V gene has CDR1 SGHVT and CDR2 SQSDAQ. CDR3 sequence: CASSLALGQDYSNQPQHF. DNA for the CDR3: TGTGCCAGCAGCTTGGCCCTCGGACAGGACTATAGCAATCAGCCCCAGCATTTT.

There are a few counts of this clonotype. The chain recombines TRBV20-1 with TRBJ2-2; TRBD2 matches 13 bases. This CDR3 region has 16 residues. J lost 0 bases, V lost 7 bases, and 5 bases had no gene match. Germline CDR1 is DFQATT and CDR2 is SNEGSKA (reference sequence). The CDR3 DNA is TGCAGTGTACCGGGACTAGCGGGATCGAACACCGGGGAGCTGTTTTTT. Translation gives CSVPGLAGSNTGELFF.

This clonotype has more than one count but fewer than ten. V gene TRBV7-3 combines with J gene TRBJ2-5; perhaps TRBD2 as D (6 bases). V lost 1 base, J lost 3 bases, and 9 bases lay in between. The CDR3 consists of 14 residues. Germline V gives CDR1 SGHTA, CDR2 FQGTGA. The CDR3 sequence: CASSLNGGEETQYF. CDR3 DNA sequence: TGTGCCAGCAGCTTAAACGGGGGAGAAGAGACCCAGTACTTC.

This clonotype was seen only a few times. CDR3 sequence (DNA): TGCAGTGCTGGCCTAGCGGGGGATACGCAGTATTTT. This gives the protein CSAGLAGDTQYF. The chain recombines TRBV20-1 with TRBJ2-3, with 9 bases fitting TRBD2. Germline V gene data show CDR1 as DFQATT and CDR2 as SNEGSKA (reference sequence). This CDR3 spans 12 amino acids. The V and J ends lost 5 bases and 6 bases, in that order; junction bases with no gene match: 3.

The chain combines TRBV30 with TRBJ1-6; a weak D match, TRBD1 (6 bases). Trimming left V 4 bases short and J 13 bases short, with 26 bases between. CDR1 is GTSNPN, CDR2 SVGIG, per germline (reference sequence). The CDR3 extends over 16 amino acids. The CDR3 sequence is CAWTTFGPGAARPLHF. In DNA form, the CDR3 reads TGTGCCTGGACTACCTTTGGACCGGGGGCCGCAAGGCCCCTCCACTTT.

The rearrangement links TRBV12-3 or TRBV12-4 to TRBJ2-5, with 7 nucleotides matching TRBD1. V was clipped by 4 bases and J by 7 bases; unmatched bases: 12. CDR3 length equals 15 residues. The CDR3 region is CASSSFRDSPRTQYF. The CDR3 region has the DNA TGTGCCAGCAGTTCCTTCCGGGACAGTCCGAGGACCCAGTACTTC.

This clonotype was seen just once. The chain is built from TRBV2 and TRBJ2-6, with D unclear. CDR1 and CDR2 (germline): SNHLY, FYNNEI. The germline V and J ends were trimmed by 6 bases and 1 base, with 7 bases remaining between them. The CDR3 is 14 amino acids. CDR3: CASSFRSGANVLTF. Written as DNA, the CDR3 is TGTGCCAGCAGCTTTCGTTCTGGGGCCAACGTCCTGACTTTC.

This chain joins TRBV20-1 and TRBJ1-5, with unresolved D. V was shortened by 3 bases and J by 6 bases, with 15 bases between the two germline ends. The CDR3 is 14 amino acids. Germline CDR1 and CDR2: DFQATT and SNEGSKA (reference sequence). CDR3 sequence reads: CSASKSANLQPQHF. For the CDR3, the DNA is TGCAGTGCTAGTAAATCAGCCAACCTTCAGCCCCAGCATTTT.

The CDR3 nucleotides are TGCAGCGTCAGGGGGGGACACCAGGACTATGGCTACACCTTC. It is translated as CSVRGGHQDYGYTF. The chain combines TRBV29-1 with TRBJ1-2; 7 bases match TRBD1. CDR3 size: 14 residues. J lost 3 bases, V lost 6 bases, and 10 bases had no gene match. In germline, CDR1 is SQVTM, CDR2 ANQGSEA.

This clonotype was seen only a few times. The chain carries TRBV19 and TRBJ1-5; a weak D match, TRBD1 (6 bases). The CDR3 consists of 16 residues. Germline V gives CDR1 LNHDA, CDR2 SQIVND (reference sequence). V was clipped by 5 bases and J by 6 bases, with 20 bases between them. DNA for the CDR3: TGTGCCAGTAGTCCATCACATACAGGGTCGGGTCAGCCCCAGCATTTT. It translates to CASSPSHTGSGQPQHF.

The chain is built from TRBV20-1 and TRBJ2-7; D is unclear. The V gene lost 0 bases and the J gene lost 3 bases, with 12 bases spanning the gap. The CDR3 totals 14 residues. CDR1 and CDR2 from the germline V gene are DFQATT and SNEGSKA (reference sequence). The CDR3 sequence is CSARDVKGRYEQYF. For the CDR3, the DNA is TGCAGTGCTAGAGATGTTAAGGGTCGCTACGAGCAGTACTTC.

V and J are TRBV20-1 and TRBJ2-3, with TRBD2 matching over 7 bases. The V and J ends lost 5 bases and 3 bases, in that order; junction bases with no gene match: 5. This CDR3 is 13 amino acids long. Germline V gives CDR1 DFQATT, CDR2 SNEGSKA (reference sequence). This CDR3 is CSARDYRTDTQYF. The CDR3 nucleotides read TGCAGTGCTCGGGACTACAGAACAGATACGCAGTATTTT.

The chain employs TRBV6-1 and TRBJ1-1; a weak D match, TRBD1 (6 bases). The CDR3 is 14 residues long. With 7 bases removed from V and 1 base from J, the gap between germline ends came to 13 bases. Germline loops: CDR1 MNHNS, CDR2 SASEGT. The CDR3 region is CASNGGWGNTEAFF. In DNA, the CDR3 is TGTGCCAGCAATGGGGGCTGGGGGAACACTGAAGCTTTCTTT.

The chain carries TRBV19 and TRBJ1-6; possible D gene TRBD1, 5 bases. There are 14 residues in the CDR3. CDR1 is LNHDA and CDR2 is SQIVND in the germline V gene (reference sequence). V dropped 4 bases and J dropped 10 bases, with 14 bases sitting between them. As DNA, the CDR3 is TGTGCCAGTAGTAATCAGGGAAGTGTCTCACCCCTCCACTTT. Protein sequence: CASSNQGSVSPLHF.

This clonotype turned up a few times. The rearrangement uses TRBV30 and TRBJ1-2; TRBD1 matches at 8 bases. Germline lookup yields CDR1 GTSNPN and CDR2 SVGIG (reference sequence). After removal of 4 bases from V and 2 bases from J, the junction contained 3 bases not matched to a gene. The CDR3 covers 13 residues. CDR3 DNA sequence: TGTGCCTGGACCCCAGGGGGCAACTATGGCTACACCTTC. Its protein is CAWTPGGNYGYTF.

The genes are TRBV11-2 and TRBJ1-2; D perhaps matches TRBD1 (6 bases). V gave up 5 bases and J gave up 6 bases, with 13 bases separating them. This CDR3 is built from 13 residues. Germline CDR1 and CDR2: SGHAT and FQNNGV. The CDR3 DNA follows: TGTGCCAGCAGCCGACTTACAGGGAATGGCTACACCTTC. Protein: CASSRLTGNGYTF.

J is TRBJ1-2 and V is TRBV2; D not certain. Trimming removed 5 bases at V and 7 bases at J, with 20 bases between. The CDR3 is 15 residues long. Germline V gene lookup returns CDR1 SNHLY and CDR2 FYNNEI. The CDR3 sequence is CASSRSRVRGGGYTF. DNA for the CDR3: TGTGCCAGCAGTCGCTCTAGGGTTCGGGGTGGTGGCTACACCTTC.

The rearrangement uses TRBV18 and TRBJ1-2, with D possibly TRBD1 on 5 matching bases. The germline V and J ends were trimmed by 9 bases and 8 bases, with 13 bases remaining between them. There are 11 residues in the CDR3. Germline CDR1 KGHSH, CDR2 LQKENI. CDR3 residues: CASTGKGGYTF. The CDR3 nucleotides are TGTGCCAGTACAGGCAAAGGAGGCTACACCTTC.

This clonotype was seen more than once but under ten times. The chain couples TRBV6-1 to TRBJ1-2; a possible D gene is TRBD1 (6 bases). Per the germline V gene, CDR1 is MNHNS and CDR2 is SASEGT. The V and J ends lost 10 bases and 4 bases respectively, with 19 bases between them. CDR3 length: 14 residues. CDR3 sequence (DNA): TGTGCCACCCTACCCGGGACACTACCCTATGGCTACACCTTC. It codes for CATLPGTLPYGYTF.

The sample holds a few counts of this clonotype. The chain links TRBV6-1 to TRBJ1-2; D unresolved. V lost 11 bases to trimming and J lost 4 bases, with 8 bases between them. The V gene's germline CDR1 is MNHNS and CDR2 SASEGT. CDR3 length equals 10 residues. The CDR3 spells CAVGIYGYTF. The DNA of the CDR3 is TGTGCCGTGGGGATCTATGGCTACACCTTC.

V is TRBV6-1 and J is TRBJ1-5; D remains unclear. The CDR3 spans 17 residues. CDR1 and CDR2 from the germline V gene are MNHNS and SASEGT. Trimming took 7 bases from V and 0 from J, leaving 19 bases between them. CDR3 region: CASKSREGSFSNQPQHF. The DNA for the CDR3 is TGTGCCAGCAAGTCCCGGGAGGGATCTTTTAGCAATCAGCCCCAGCATTTT.

This clonotype was picked up a small number of times. A read error may account for a junction end that differs from germline. The chain joins TRBV6-1 to TRBJ1-1; unclear D gene. Germline CDR1 reads MNHNS; CDR2 reads SASEGT. The CDR3 has 13 residues. The CDR3 DNA follows: TGTGCCAGCAGGGCTTATTGGCAAACTGGAGCTTTCTTT. Amino acid sequence: CASRAYWQTGAFF.